The rows below give T cell receptor beta chains drawn from one sample of a study of radiation and T cells in renal cell carcinoma. Method: immunoSEQ multiplex PCR; TCRdb's copy keeps in-frame clones and lacks some. The sample consists of 150,000 to 200,000 clones, 88% of them appearing once. Sequencing was performed on blood, taken from a patient whose treatment included radiotherapy and nephrectomy. The receptors stem from a woman in her forties or fifties with renal cell carcinoma. CDR3s include the opening cysteine and the closing phenylalanine or tryptophan. A D gene is named only where the DNA matches it firmly. Expanded clones get a size class; other rows say once, few or many, or leave the size out.

cdr3_nt,cdr3_aa,j_call,clone_size,d_call,v_call
TGTGCCAGCAGCCCGGGACAGGGCGGTGAAAAACTGTTTTTT,CASSPGQGGEKLFF,TRBJ1-4,NA,TRBD1,TRBV6-1
TGTGCCAGCAGCCTAGGTGTTGGGGGGGCTCAAGAGACCCAGTACTTC,CASSLGVGGAQETQYF,TRBJ2-5,NA,NA,TRBV11-2
TGTGCCAGCAGCACTACAGCTAACACTGAAGCTTTCTTT,CASSTTANTEAFF,TRBJ1-1,NA,NA,TRBV7-6
TGTGCCAGCAGCTTGGACTCCCTCTACGAGCAGTACTTC,CASSLDSLYEQYF,TRBJ2-7,NA,NA,TRBV5-6
TGTGCCAGCAGTAAGGGACGGGACACTGAAGCTTTCTTT,CASSKGRDTEAFF,TRBJ1-1,NA,NA,TRBV2
TGTGCCAGCAGCTTAGACAGTGCCTCCTACAATGAGCAGTTCTTC,CASSLDSASYNEQFF,TRBJ2-1,NA,NA,TRBV11-3
TGTGCCAGCAGTCCCGACGGGGCCAACTATGGCTACACCTTC,CASSPDGANYGYTF,TRBJ1-2,NA,NA,TRBV6-1
TGTGCCAGCAGCCAAGAGAGAGGGACAGGGTTAAACACTGAAGCTTTCTTT,CASSQERGTGLNTEAFF,TRBJ1-1,NA,TRBD1,TRBV4-2
TGTGCCAGCTCACCAGGAGGGGGCTCCTACGAGCAGTACTTC,CASSPGGGSYEQYF,TRBJ2-7,NA,NA,TRBV18
TGTGCCAGCAGCGTAGCTGGGGGCCCTTACAGGGAGGATACGCAGTATTTT,CASSVAGGPYREDTQYF,TRBJ2-3,few,NA,TRBV9
TGTGCCAGCAGCCAACCAGGGCGACCTGAAGCTTTCTTT,CASSQPGRPEAFF,TRBJ1-1,NA,NA,TRBV4-2
TGTGCCAGCAGTTACCGAGCTGGGAGAGGCTCTTACGAGCAGTACTTC,CASSYRAGRGSYEQYF,TRBJ2-7,NA,NA,TRBV6-6
TGCGCCAGCAGCTTGGCTATAGTGAACACTGAAGCTTTCTTT,CASSLAIVNTEAFF,TRBJ1-1,NA,NA,TRBV5-1
TGTGCCAGCAGCTTTTATACGGGCTACACCTTC,CASSFYTGYTF,TRBJ1-2,once,NA,TRBV7-2
TGTGCCAGCAGCTTGGTAGCGGGGACCGATACGCAGTATTTT,CASSLVAGTDTQYF,TRBJ2-3,NA,TRBD2,TRBV7-9
TGTGCCAGCTCACAGGGACAGGGTGGTTCACCCCTCCACTTT,CASSQGQGGSPLHF,TRBJ1-6,once,TRBD1,TRBV18
TGCGCCAGCAGCTTGGGTCGCTCATATAATTCACCCCTCCACTTT,CASSLGRSYNSPLHF,TRBJ1-6,NA,NA,TRBV5-1
TGTGCCAGCAGTCGAACACAGGGGGGACAGCCCCAGCATTTT,CASSRTQGGQPQHF,TRBJ1-5,NA,TRBD1,TRBV7-2
TGCGCCAGCAGCCCCTCCGCAGGGGGCTTTTCACCCCTCCACTTT,CASSPSAGGFSPLHF,TRBJ1-6,NA,TRBD1,TRBV4-1
TGTGCCAGCAGTTCGACAGGGCCCGAGGAGCAGTACTTC,CASSSTGPEEQYF,TRBJ2-7,NA,TRBD1,TRBV27
TGTGCCAGCAGCAAGACTAGCGTAACCTACGAGCAGTACTTC,CASSKTSVTYEQYF,TRBJ2-7,NA,TRBD2,TRBV11-3
TGCAGCGTTGAAGTTTTCGGGGCCTATGGCTACACCTTC,CSVEVFGAYGYTF,TRBJ1-2,NA,NA,TRBV29-1
TGCGCCAGCAGCCCCCTGGGGATTGACACCGGGGAGCTGTTTTTT,CASSPLGIDTGELFF,TRBJ2-2,NA,NA,TRBV5-1
TGTGCCACCAGCAGAGTCACAGGGGGCATCAATCAGCCCCAGCATTTT,CATSRVTGGINQPQHF,TRBJ1-5,NA,TRBD1,TRBV15
TGCGCCAGCAGCTCCGAGCGGGGACTCAGCTACGAGCAGTACTTC,CASSSERGLSYEQYF,TRBJ2-7,NA,TRBD2,TRBV5-1
TGTGCCAGCAGCTTAGGCCCGGATCACACCATATATTTT,CASSLGPDHTIYF,TRBJ1-3,NA,NA,TRBV7-2
TGTGCCATCAGGTTTACAGGGAACGATGGCTACACCTTC,CAIRFTGNDGYTF,TRBJ1-2,once,NA,TRBV10-3
TGCGCCAGCAGCTTGGGACAGTATGGCTACACCTTC,CASSLGQYGYTF,TRBJ1-2,NA,NA,TRBV5-1
TGTGCCAGTAGTATACCACCCCCTGGGGCCCACTCCTACGAGCAGTACTTC,CASSIPPPGAHSYEQYF,TRBJ2-7,NA,NA,TRBV19
TGTGCCAGTAGTCCCCGGGGCTATGGCTACACCTTC,CASSPRGYGYTF,TRBJ1-2,NA,NA,TRBV19
TGTGCCAGCAGGGATGACAGGGACACTGAAGCTTTCTTT,CASRDDRDTEAFF,TRBJ1-1,once,TRBD1,TRBV2
TGTGCCAGCAGCTCCGGGACATCTAGTGAAGCTTTCTTT,CASSSGTSSEAFF,TRBJ1-1,NA,NA,TRBV11-3
TGTGCCAGCAGTCCCGGGACAGGGGCCGCGGGGAGCTACACCTTC,CASSPGTGAAGSYTF,TRBJ1-2,NA,TRBD1,TRBV2
TGCGCCAGCAGCCAAGACAATGAGCAGTTCTTC,CASSQDNEQFF,TRBJ2-1,NA,NA,TRBV4-1
TGTGCCAGCAGCCCCTTCCACACCGGGACCGCATATGGCAATCAGCCCCAGCATTTT,CASSPFHTGTAYGNQPQHF,TRBJ1-5,NA,NA,TRBV7-2